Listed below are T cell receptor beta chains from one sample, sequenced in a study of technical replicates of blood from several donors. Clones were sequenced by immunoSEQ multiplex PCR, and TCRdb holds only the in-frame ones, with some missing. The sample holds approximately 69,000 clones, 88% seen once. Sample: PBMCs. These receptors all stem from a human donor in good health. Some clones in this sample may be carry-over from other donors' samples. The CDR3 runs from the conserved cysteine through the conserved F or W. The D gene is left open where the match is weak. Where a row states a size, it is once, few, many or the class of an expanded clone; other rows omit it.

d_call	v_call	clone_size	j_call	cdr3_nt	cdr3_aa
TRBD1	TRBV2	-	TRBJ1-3	TGTGCCAGCAGTGACAGGGGGATTGGAAACACCATATATTTT	CASSDRGIGNTIYF
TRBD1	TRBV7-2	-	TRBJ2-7	TGTGCCAGCAGCTCCGGGACAGGGTACTACGAGCAGTACTTC	CASSSGTGYYEQYF
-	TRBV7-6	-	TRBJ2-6	TGTGCCAGCAGCGTACTCGCCAGGTGGGGGGCCAACGTCCTGACTTTC	CASSVLARWGANVLTF
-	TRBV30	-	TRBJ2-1	TGTGCCTGGAGTGTGGCTTCCGAGCAGTTCTTC	CAWSVASEQFF
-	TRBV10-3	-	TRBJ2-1	TGTGCCATCAGTGAGCCCTCAGGGGGGACTAATGAGCAGTTCTTC	CAISEPSGGTNEQFF
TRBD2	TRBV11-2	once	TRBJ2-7	TGTGCCAGCACCCCCCGAGGGGGACTAGCGGTCTACGAGCAGTACTTC	CASTPRGGLAVYEQYF
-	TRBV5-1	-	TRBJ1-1	TGCGCCAGCAGCTTCGGGGGGCAGGTGACTGAAGCTTTCTTT	CASSFGGQVTEAFF
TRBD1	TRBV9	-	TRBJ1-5	TGTGCCAGCAGCCCAAGGACAGGGTCGAGGAAACAGCCCCAGCATTTT	CASSPRTGSRKQPQHF
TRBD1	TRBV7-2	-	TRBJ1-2	TGTGCCAGCAGCACCACAGGGGGCGCCTATGGCTACACCTTC	CASSTTGGAYGYTF
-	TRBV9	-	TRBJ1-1	TGTGCCAGCAGCGTAGGATCGGGGGTTACTGAAGCTTTCTTT	CASSVGSGVTEAFF
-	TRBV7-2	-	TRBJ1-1	TGTGCCAGCACCGCGGAAAGGGGTCGCACTGAAGCTTTCTTT	CASTAERGRTEAFF
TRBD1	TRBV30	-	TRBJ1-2	TGTGCCTGGAGACTCGACAGGGTTGGTGGCTACACCTTC	CAWRLDRVGGYTF
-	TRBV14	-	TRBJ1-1	TGTGCCAGCAGCCAAGATGTTTGGTCCTCGGGCACTGAAGCTTTCTTT	CASSQDVWSSGTEAFF
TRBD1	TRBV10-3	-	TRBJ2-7	TGTGCCATCAGTGGGACAGGGTTGGTGCAGTACTTC	CAISGTGLVQYF
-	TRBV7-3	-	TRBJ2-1	TGTGCCAGCAGCTTGGGGGACTTCGAGCAGTTCTTC	CASSLGDFEQFF
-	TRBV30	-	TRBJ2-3	TGTGCCTGGAGTCGTCCCTTAATCGGTACGCAGTATTTT	CAWSRPLIGTQYF
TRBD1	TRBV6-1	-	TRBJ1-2	TGTGCCAGCAGTGCCTTTGACAGGGCTGGCTACACCTTC	CASSAFDRAGYTF
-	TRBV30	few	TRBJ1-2	TGTGCCTGGAGTGTACAGGTTAACTATGGCTACACCTTC	CAWSVQVNYGYTF
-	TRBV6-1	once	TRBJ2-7	TGTGCCAGCAGTGACCAGGGAGGTCCCACCTACGAGCAGTACTTC	CASSDQGGPTYEQYF
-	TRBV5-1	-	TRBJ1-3	TGCGCCAGCAGACAGGGTCCCGACTCTGGAAACACCATATATTTT	CASRQGPDSGNTIYF
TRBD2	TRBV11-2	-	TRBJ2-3	TGTGCCAGCAGCCCCCGGACTAGCGGGACAGATACGCAGTATTTT	CASSPRTSGTDTQYF
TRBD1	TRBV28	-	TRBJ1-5	TGTGCCAGCAGTTTACCGGGACAGGCCGGGCTGAATAGCAATCAGCCCCAGCATTTT	CASSLPGQAGLNSNQPQHF
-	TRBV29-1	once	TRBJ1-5	TGCAGCGTTGACCCGGGGAGCAATCAGCCCCAGCATTTT	CSVDPGSNQPQHF
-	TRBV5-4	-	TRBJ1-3	TGTGCCACGGGGGGAAGCTCTGGAAACACCATATATTTT	CATGGSSGNTIYF
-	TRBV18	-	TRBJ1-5	TGTGCCAGCTCACCTCAGGGTCAGCCCCAGCATTTT	CASSPQGQPQHF
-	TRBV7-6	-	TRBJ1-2	TGTGCCAGCAGCTCGGACATAGGGCACGGCTACACCTTC	CASSSDIGHGYTF
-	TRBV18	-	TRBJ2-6	TGTGCCAGCAGTTCTTCTCCGAGATCTGGGGCCAACGTCCTGACTTTC	CASSSSPRSGANVLTF
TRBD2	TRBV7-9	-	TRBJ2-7	TGTGCCAGCAGCCCCCCCGTGCTAGCGGGGAACTCCTACGAGCAGTACTTC	CASSPPVLAGNSYEQYF
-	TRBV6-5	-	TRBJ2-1	TGTGCCAGCAGTACCTCAGCGACTCCCCGGAATGAGCAGTTCTTC	CASSTSATPRNEQFF
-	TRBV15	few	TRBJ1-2	TGTGCCACCAGCAGAACCCCGGGATATGGCTACACCTTC	CATSRTPGYGYTF
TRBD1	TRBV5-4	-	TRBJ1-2	TGTGCCAGCAGCGGCCGGGACAGGGTCCCCTATGGCTACACCTTC	CASSGRDRVPYGYTF
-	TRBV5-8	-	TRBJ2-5	TGTGCCAGCAGCGCACGGCACAGGTCTCAAGAGACCCAGTACTTC	CASSARHRSQETQYF
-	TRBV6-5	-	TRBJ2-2	TGTGCCAGCAGTTACTCTACTAGCACGAACACCGGGGAGCTGTTTTTT	CASSYSTSTNTGELFF
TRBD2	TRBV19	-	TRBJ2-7	TGTGCCAGTTCCGCTACTCTAGCGGGAGAACTGTACGAGCAGTACTTC	CASSATLAGELYEQYF
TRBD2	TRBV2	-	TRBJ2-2	TGTGCCAGCAGTGAGGCTAGCGGGGGAACTGGGGAGCTGTTTTTT	CASSEASGGTGELFF
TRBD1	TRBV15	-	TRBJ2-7	TGTGCCACCAGCTCCCGGGGGCCGGGACAGGGAGCCTACGAGCAGTACTTC	CATSSRGPGQGAYEQYF
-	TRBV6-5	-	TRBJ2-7	TGTGCCAGCAGTTACTACGGGGGATCAACCTACGAGCAGTACTTC	CASSYYGGSTYEQYF
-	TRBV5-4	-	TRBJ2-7	TGTGCCAGCAGCCTGTCGTTCTTCGCGTCTAACGAGCAGTACTTC	CASSLSFFASNEQYF
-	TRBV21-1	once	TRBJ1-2	TGTGCCAGCAGCACAAAAATACAGGGGGCAGGCGGCTACACCTTC	CASSTKIQGAGGYTF
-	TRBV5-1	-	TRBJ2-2	TGCGCCACCAAACCTAAGGGGGCGAACACCGGGGAGCTGTTTTTT	CATKPKGANTGELFF
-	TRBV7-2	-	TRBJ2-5	TGTGCCAGCAACCCAGGAGGGCGGCGGGAGACCCAGTACTTC	CASNPGGRRETQYF
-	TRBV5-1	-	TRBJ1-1	TGCGCCAGCAGCTTGATGTTGATGGACCAGGGAGCTTTCTTT	CASSLMLMDQGAFF
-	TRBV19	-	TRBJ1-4	TGTGCCAGTAGTATAGGAGGCGGGGATGAAAAACTGTTTTTT	CASSIGGGDEKLFF
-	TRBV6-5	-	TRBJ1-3	TGTGCCAGCAGACAGGGTACCGGAAACACCATATATTTT	CASRQGTGNTIYF
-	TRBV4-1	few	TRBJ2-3	TGCGCCAGCAGCCAAGTACAGGGAGATACAGATACGCAGTATTTT	CASSQVQGDTDTQYF
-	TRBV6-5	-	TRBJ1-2	TGTGCCAGCAGCCCCCCGGGCGGGACCTATGGCTACACCTTC	CASSPPGGTYGYTF
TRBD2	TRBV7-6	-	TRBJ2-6	TGTGCCAGCAGCGAACTGGGACTAGCGGGGGTAGGGGCCAACGTCCTGACTTTC	CASSELGLAGVGANVLTF
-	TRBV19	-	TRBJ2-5	TGTGCCAGTAGCGTCGGGGGGCGCTGGGGGACCCAGTACTTC	CASSVGGRWGTQYF
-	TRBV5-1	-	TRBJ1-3	TGCGCCAGCAGCTTGGCCAACAGTGTGTTTGGAAACACCATATATTTT	CASSLANSVFGNTIYF
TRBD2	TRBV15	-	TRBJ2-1	TGTGCCACCAGCAGAGGCGGGAGTACCTACAATGAGCAGTTCTTC	CATSRGGSTYNEQFF
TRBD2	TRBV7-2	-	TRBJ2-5	TGTGCCAGCAGACGAGGGACTAGCGGGGGAGAGACCCAGTACTTC	CASRRGTSGGETQYF
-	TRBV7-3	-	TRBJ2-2	TGTGCCAGCAGACTAGTGTCGGGCACCGGGGAGCTGTTTTTT	CASRLVSGTGELFF
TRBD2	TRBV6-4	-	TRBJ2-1	TGTGCCAGCATCAGGGGGGCTAGCGGGAGGGAGTACAATGAGCAGTTCTTC	CASIRGASGREYNEQFF
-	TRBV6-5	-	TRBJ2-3	TGTGCCAGCAGATCGGTTGTGGGCACAGATACGCAGTATTTT	CASRSVVGTDTQYF